The clone carrying this T cell receptor (beta chain) came up once. Its antigen remains unknown. Profiling relied on immunoSEQ multiplex PCR, and the TCRdb table lists in-frame clones only, not all of them. The sample consists of about 59,000 clones, 87% of them appearing once. The data were obtained in a study of OX40 agonist ivuxolimab in advanced cancers. Study conclusions and caveats: There were, on average, more expanded clones in CD8+ T cells than in CD4+.

The CDR3 contains 12 residues. Germline CDR1 is MDHEN and CDR2 is SYDVKM. Trimming cost V 5 bases and J 5 bases, with 7 bases left between them. This chain joins TRBV28 and TRBJ1-5; D possibly corresponds to TRBD1 (5 bases). Material: CD4+ or CD8+ T cells sorted from blood, obtained in a trial of the OX40 agonist ivuxolimab. The receptor's source is an adult with an advanced solid tumor such as melanoma, head and neck, liver or kidney cancer. CDR3 protein: CASSGDHQPQHF. The CDR3 DNA follows: TGTGCCAGCAGTGGGGACCATCAGCCCCAGCATTTT.